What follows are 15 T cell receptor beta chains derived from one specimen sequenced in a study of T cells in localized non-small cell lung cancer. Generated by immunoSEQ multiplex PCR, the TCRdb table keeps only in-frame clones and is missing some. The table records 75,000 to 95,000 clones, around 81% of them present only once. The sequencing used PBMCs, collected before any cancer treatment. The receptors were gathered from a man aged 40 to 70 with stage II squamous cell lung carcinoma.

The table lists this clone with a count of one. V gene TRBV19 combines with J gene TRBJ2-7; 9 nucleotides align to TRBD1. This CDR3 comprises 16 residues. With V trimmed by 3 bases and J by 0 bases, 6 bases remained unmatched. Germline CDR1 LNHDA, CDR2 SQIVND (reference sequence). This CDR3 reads CASSISGTGYSYEQYF. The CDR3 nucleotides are TGTGCCAGTAGTATTTCCGGGACAGGGTACTCCTACGAGCAGTACTTC.

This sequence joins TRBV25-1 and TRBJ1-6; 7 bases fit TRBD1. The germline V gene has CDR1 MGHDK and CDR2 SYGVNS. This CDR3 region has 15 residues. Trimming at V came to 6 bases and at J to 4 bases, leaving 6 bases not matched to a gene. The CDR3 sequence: CASRGTEMYNSPLHF. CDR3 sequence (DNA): TGTGCCAGCAGAGGGACAGAAATGTATAATTCACCCCTCCACTTT.

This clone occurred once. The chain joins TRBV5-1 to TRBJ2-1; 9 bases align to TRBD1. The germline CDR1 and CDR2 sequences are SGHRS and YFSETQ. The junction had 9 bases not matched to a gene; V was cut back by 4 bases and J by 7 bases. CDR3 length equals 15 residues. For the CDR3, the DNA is TGCGCCAGCAGCACAGGACAGGGGCCCATTAATGAGCAGTTCTTC. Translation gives CASSTGQGPINEQFF.

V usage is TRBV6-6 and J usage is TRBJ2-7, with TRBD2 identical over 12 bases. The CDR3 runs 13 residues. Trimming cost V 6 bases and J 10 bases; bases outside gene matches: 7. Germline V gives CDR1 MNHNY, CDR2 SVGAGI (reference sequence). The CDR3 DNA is TGTGCCAGCAGATTGACTAGCGGGGGCCCTCAGTACTTC. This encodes CASRLTSGGPQYF.

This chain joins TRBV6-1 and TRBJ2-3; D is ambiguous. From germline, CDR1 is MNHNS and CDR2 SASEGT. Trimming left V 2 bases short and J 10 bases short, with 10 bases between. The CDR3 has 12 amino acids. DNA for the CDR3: TGTGCCAGCAGTGAACCTCCTGGCGCGCAGTATTTT. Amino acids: CASSEPPGAQYF.

The CDR3 protein is CASRREGAGLHEQYF. The CDR3 nucleotides read TGTGCCAGCAGAAGAGAAGGGGCAGGGCTGCACGAGCAGTACTTC. The chain joins TRBV11-2 to TRBJ2-7; weak D call: TRBD1 (5 bases). Trimming removed 6 bases from V and 5 bases from J, with 20 bases in between. CDR3 length: 15 amino acids. The germline V gene has CDR1 SGHAT and CDR2 FQNNGV.

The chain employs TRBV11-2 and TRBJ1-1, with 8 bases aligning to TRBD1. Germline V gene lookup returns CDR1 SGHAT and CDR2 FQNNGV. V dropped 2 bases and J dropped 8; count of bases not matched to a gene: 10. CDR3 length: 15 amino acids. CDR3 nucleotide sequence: TGTGCCAGCAGCTTAAGTCCGGACAGGGAGTCCGAAGCTTTCTTT. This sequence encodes CASSLSPDRESEAFF.

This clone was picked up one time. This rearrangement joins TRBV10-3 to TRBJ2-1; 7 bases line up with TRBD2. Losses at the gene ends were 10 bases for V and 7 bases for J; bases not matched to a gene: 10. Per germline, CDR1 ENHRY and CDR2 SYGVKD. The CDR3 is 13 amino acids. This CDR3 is CATGEGQRNEQFF. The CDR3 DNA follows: TGTGCCACGGGGGAGGGCCAGAGAAATGAGCAGTTCTTC.

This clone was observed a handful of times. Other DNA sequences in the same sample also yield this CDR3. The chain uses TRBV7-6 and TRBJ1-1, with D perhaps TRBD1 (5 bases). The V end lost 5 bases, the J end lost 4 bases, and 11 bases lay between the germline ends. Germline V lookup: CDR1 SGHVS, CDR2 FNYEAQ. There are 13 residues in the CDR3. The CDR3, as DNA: TGTGCCAGCAGCCAGGGAGTAGGCACTGAAGCTTTCTTT. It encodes CASSQGVGTEAFF.

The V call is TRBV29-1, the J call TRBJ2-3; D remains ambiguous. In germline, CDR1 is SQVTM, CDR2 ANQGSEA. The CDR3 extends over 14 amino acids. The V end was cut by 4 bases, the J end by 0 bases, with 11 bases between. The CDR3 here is CSVVGPSSTDTQYF. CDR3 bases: TGCAGCGTTGTAGGTCCGAGTAGCACAGATACGCAGTATTTT.

CDR3 in amino acids: CASSSSRGILVGQYF. Written as DNA, the CDR3 is TGTGCCAGCAGCTCCTCCAGGGGGATTTTGGTAGGGCAGTACTTC. This chain uses TRBV11-2 with TRBJ2-7, with TRBD1 matching 7 bases. The trim removed 4 bases at V and 9 bases at J, leaving 15 bases unmatched. The CDR3 is 15 residues long. The germline V gene encodes CDR1 SGHAT and CDR2 FQNNGV.

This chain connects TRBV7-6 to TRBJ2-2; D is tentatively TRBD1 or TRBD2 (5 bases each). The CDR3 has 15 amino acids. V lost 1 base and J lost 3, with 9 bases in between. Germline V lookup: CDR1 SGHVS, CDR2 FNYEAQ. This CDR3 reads CASSLGWGHTGELFF. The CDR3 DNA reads TGTGCCAGCAGCTTAGGATGGGGACACACCGGGGAGCTGTTTTTT.

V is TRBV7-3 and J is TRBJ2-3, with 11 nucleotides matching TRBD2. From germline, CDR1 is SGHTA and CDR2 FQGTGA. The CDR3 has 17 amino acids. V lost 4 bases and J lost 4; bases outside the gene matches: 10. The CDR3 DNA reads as TGTGCCAGCAGCTCCCCCGTAGCGGGGGGGATCGCAGATACGCAGTATTTT. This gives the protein CASSSPVAGGIADTQYF.

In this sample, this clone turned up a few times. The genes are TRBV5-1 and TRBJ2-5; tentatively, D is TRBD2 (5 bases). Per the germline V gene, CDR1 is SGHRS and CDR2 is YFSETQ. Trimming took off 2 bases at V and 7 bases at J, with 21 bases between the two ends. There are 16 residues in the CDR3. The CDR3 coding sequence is TGCGCCAGCAGCTTAGAATCGCTAGCCCGCCCGGGGACCCAGTACTTC. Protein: CASSLESLARPGTQYF.

The CDR3 DNA follows: TGTGCCGCAGCTTACACCGGGGAGCTGTTTTTT. It codes for CAAAYTGELFF. This chain uses TRBV30 with TRBJ2-2; no clear D gene. Per the germline V gene, CDR1 is GTSNPN and CDR2 is SVGIG (reference sequence). The ends were cut back, 8 bases at V and 3 bases at J, with 7 bases in the middle. The CDR3 is 11 residues long.